This TCR beta chain stems from a study of blood T cells in healthy people across ages (dated by TCRdb to the mid-2010s). In the study overall: Template switching captured roughly one uniquely barcoded TCR beta cDNA molecule per two T cells in model experiments. To avoid experimental bias, donors of different ages were spread randomly across the sequencing lanes. Using deep sequencing normalized with unique cDNA molecular identifiers, the study measured how TCR beta repertoire diversity changes with age. Two additional independent replicas of 1 million unique cDNA reads from the same blood draw were analyzed for two donors (one aged 18 to 30 and one aged 80 or older). The donors were split into four age groups: young (average about 15 years), middle-aged (roughly 39), aged (more than 55) and long-lived (roughly 77). What the work shows at the level of the full study, not this receptor alone: Conclusive comparison of naive and antigen-experienced compartments was prevented by the profiling of bulk unsorted PBMCs. The CMV infection status of donors was not known, potentially confounding age-related changes in expanded clonotypes. A strong correlation was found between observed TCR beta diversity and the percentage of naive T cells measured by flow cytometry. Total diversity estimates from one million sequenced T cells were considered lower bounds and underestimates. As age increased, observed TCR beta diversity per million T cells dropped in a roughly linear way, and a significant reduction was already evident by age 40. Compared with the aged group, more naive CD4+ T cells, fewer expanded clones and increased TCR diversity were shown by the long-lived group, suggesting age selection.

Donors were 39 systemically healthy Caucasian individuals from Russia aged roughly 6 to 90 years. Each donor gave ten milliliters of peripheral blood, collected into EDTA-treated Vacutainer tubes. Ficoll-Paque density-gradient centrifugation was used to isolate PBMCs, with at least 7 million per sample. Trizol reagent was used to extract total RNA from PBMCs, with at least 5 micrograms per sample. For every donor, an aliquot of PBMCs went through flow cytometry to measure the percentages of naive CD45RAhigh/CD27high T cells. The library was generated by 5' RACE. The sample was run on an Illumina HiSeq 2500. A second about 6 to 11 cycle PCR used a sample-barcoded 5' primer and a J-beta primer mix. A template-switch 5' adaptor carrying 12 random nucleotides introduced a unique molecular identifier onto each TCR beta cDNA molecule. Each sample yielded at least 3 million CDR3-containing paired-end reads. The Mint cDNA synthesis kit, primed by a TRBC-specific oligonucleotide, was used to synthesize first-strand cDNA from all RNA. After uracil-DNA glycosylase treatment, a first 18-cycle PCR used universal primers M1SS and BC2_uni_R on all cDNA. For the original study's pipeline: Each sample was normalized by randomly selecting 1 million high-quality reads, each carrying a distinct molecular identifier. Instead of being binned into consensus sequences, reads with shared molecular identifiers were discarded. CDR3 identification, clonotype clustering and error correction used MiTCR with a Q25 quality threshold and the strictest error-elimination algorithm. Lower-bound total TCR beta diversity was estimated with a nonparametric unseen species model using Euler transformation. The public reads were reprocessed in TCRdb via fastp at Q25 and MiXCR, keeping in-frame beta chains. Each record represents a unique CDR3 protein, reported with the most common genes and DNA among its rows. The V and J calls were determined by TCRdb, not by the authors. The sample table records approximately 1,000,000 distinct CDR3 sequences; more than 35% of these occur just once. Clones ranked in the top ten supply 18% of the sample.

Comments on this clonotype: Its antigen is still unknown. There are no base qualities to consult, and no much larger clone falls within one base.

Counted from cysteine to phenylalanine, this CDR3 has 14 amino acids. Only the CDR3 portion is preserved as DNA: 42 bases, with reading frame beginning at the first base. V and J are trimmed by 1 base and 5 bases, and the gene matches miss 1 base of the junction. Based on the germline V gene (reference sequence), the CDR1 and CDR2 sequences are LGHDT and YNNKEL. Sequencing was carried out using blood. The chain employs TRBV3-1 and TRBJ2-7; 11 junctional bases match TRBD2. The sequence derives from a woman aged 55-69 years in good health. CDR3 region: CASSQGLAGHEQYF. The DNA sequence is as follows: TGTGCCAGCAGCCAAGGACTAGCGGGACACGAGCAGTACTTC.